This T cell receptor beta chain is from a study of OX40 agonist ivuxolimab in advanced cancers. At the level of the study: Cohort: approximately 79% men, mean age approximately 60, aged roughly 23 to 90.

The ends lost 5 bases at V and 6 bases at J; junction bases unmatched: 9. The CDR3 is made up of 16 amino acids. Germline V gives CDR1 MDHEN, CDR2 SYDVKM. About this clone itself: Its antigen is as yet unknown.

Study results and caveats: Among the lowest levels of clonal expansion were found in partial responders at 0.1-3.0 mg/kg.

Sequencing was performed with immunoSEQ multiplex PCR; in TCRdb, only in-frame clones are kept and a portion is missing. This table has 60,000 to 75,000 clones, approximately 84% appearing once. The V and J genes are TRBV28 and TRBJ1-5, with 11 bases that match TRBD1. The specimen was CD4+ or CD8+ T cells sorted from blood, collected in a trial of the OX40 agonist ivuxolimab. The receptor comes from an adult with an advanced solid tumor such as melanoma, head and neck, liver or kidney cancer. CDR3 protein: CASSLPGTGGGQPQHF. DNA for the CDR3: TGTGCCAGCAGTCTCCCTGGGACAGGGGGAGGTCAGCCCCAGCATTTT.